Included here is one T cell receptor (beta chain) sequence, with context. Antigen: not known. Profiling relied on immunoSEQ multiplex PCR, and the TCRdb table lists in-frame clones only, not all of them. The profile shows 100,000 to 150,000 clones, approximately 90% of them singletons. The source of the sample is a study of T cell responses to AZD1222 COVID-19 vaccine. Findings and limits, study-wide: Baseline antibody screening turned up just a handful of seropositive AZD1222 recipients. As reported, nearly half of all spike-specific TCRs target variant regions that are unmutated. With two AZD1222 doses given, Spike-specific TCR breadth and depth both rose. The study sampled repertoires only after the peak T cell response.

V gave up 0 bases and J gave up 5 bases, with 6 bases separating them. Germline assignment: CDR1 SGHRS and CDR2 YFSETQ. This CDR3 spans 13 amino acids. Specimen: peripheral blood, collected on day 0 of AZD1222 vaccination. This chain connects TRBV5-1 to TRBJ2-1, with D perhaps TRBD2 (5 bases). This clonotype originated in an adult in good health. DNA of the CDR3: TGCGCCAGCAGCTTGGCCGGGGACAATGAGCAGTTCTTC. Protein sequence: CASSLAGDNEQFF.